This note documents a single T cell receptor beta chain sequence. The CDR3 is made up of 16 amino acids. The V gene lost 2 bases and the J gene lost 1 base, with 15 bases spanning the gap. Germline CDR1 is SGHDT and CDR2 is YYEEEE. In the original analysis: ImmunoSEQ only sent back junction sequences with no quality scores, so filtering was done differently. The repertoire was sequenced with immunoSEQ multiplex PCR; TCRdb's copy has only in-frame clones and lacks some. That table gives V, J and clone size, and the DNA gave D and trimming. The sample lists about 1.1 million clones; 70% to 80% were seen once. The data were taken from a study of shared clonotypes between healthy human individuals.

Sequenced material: memory CD4+ T cells from PBMCs. Subset of the sample: CD45RA-negative fraction. The sequence was collected from a young man in good health. Some clones in this sample may be carry-over from other donors' samples. This chain uses TRBV5-6 with TRBJ1-1, with a possible D match to TRBD1 (5 bases). CDR3 DNA: TGTGCCAGCAGCTTTAGAGGGGTATTCGGGAACACTGAAGCTTTCTTT. This encodes CASSFRGVFGNTEAFF.